One sample yielded the 13 T cell receptor beta chains listed below, sequenced in a study of Graves' ophthalmopathy and Graves' hyperthyroidism. For repertoire sequencing, the TCR beta CDR3 regions were amplified from RNA transcripts. Investigators did first-round RT-PCR with HTBI primers, then second-round multiplex PCR. TCRdb re-derived calls from the multiplex PCR reads in MiXCR, one entry per CDR3 protein. In the table there are hundreds of thousands of distinct CDR3 sequences, about 20% of which are singletons. What was sequenced was peripheral blood. The receptors stem from a woman aged 18-29 years with stable Graves' hyperthyroidism. Some clones in this sample may be carry-over from other donors' samples.

This clonotype was observed a few times. The chain combines TRBV7-9 with TRBJ1-1; 7 nucleotides match TRBD1. This CDR3 contains 15 residues. The germline V gene encodes CDR1 SEHNR and CDR2 FQNEAQ (reference sequence). Germline trimming cut 1 base from V and 6 bases from J; bases unmatched to any gene: 8. The CDR3 DNA reads TGTGCCAGCAGCTTAGTAGGGGGCGCAAGGGCTGAAGCTTTCTTT. Its translation: CASSLVGGARAEAFF. The whole variable domain, filled in from reference TRBV7-9 and TRBJ1-1, reads DTGVSQNPRHKITKRGQNVTFRCDPISEHNRLYWYRQTLGQGPEFLTYFQNEAQLEKSRLLSDRFSAERPKGSFSTLEIQRTEQGDSAMYLCASSLVGGARAEAFFGQGTRLTVV.

This clonotype was counted a few times. The rearrangement joins TRBV11-2 to TRBJ2-1; tentative D call: TRBD2 (6 bases). The CDR3 spans 14 residues. Germline values: CDR1 SGHAT, CDR2 FQNNGV. The V and J ends lost 5 bases and 9 bases respectively, with 17 bases between them. This CDR3 is CASSILRGSGEQFF. CDR3 DNA: TGTGCCAGCAGCATATTAAGGGGTAGCGGTGAGCAGTTCTTC.

Ten or more counts support this clonotype. The rearrangement uses TRBV6-1 and TRBJ2-5; 10 bases are a match to TRBD2. The germline CDR1 and CDR2 sequences are MNHNS and SASEGT. With V trimmed by 4 bases and J by 1 base, 6 bases remained unmatched. The CDR3 is 16 amino acids. The CDR3 nucleotides are TGTGCCAGCAGTGTTCTAGCGGGGGATCTCCAAGAGACCCAGTACTTC. It encodes CASSVLAGDLQETQYF.

DNA of the CDR3: TGTGCCGGGGGACTACCACCAGGAGAGACCCAGTACTTC. Its protein is CAGGLPPGETQYF. The chain has TRBV12-3 or TRBV12-4 and TRBJ2-5; 7 bases fit TRBD2. The CDR3 sequence is 13 residues long. The J segment lost 4 bases and the V segment lost 11 bases, leaving 10 bases of the junction unmatched.

On this clonotype: A much larger clone lies a single base off, so this may be a read error. The chain uses TRBV30 and TRBJ2-2, with D perhaps matching TRBD2 (5 bases). Germline V gives CDR1 GTSNPN, CDR2 SVGIG (reference sequence). This CDR3 has 15 residues. CDR3 DNA: TGTGCCTGGAGTGTAGAAGGGTCGCGGACCGGGGAGCTGTTGTTT. This encodes CAWSVEGSRTGELLF.

The CDR3 spells CASSARTSGGARTQYF. The CDR3 DNA reads TGTGCCAGCAGTGCACGGACTAGCGGGGGGGCTAGGACCCAGTACTTC. The rearrangement joins TRBV28 to TRBJ2-5; 15 bases line up with TRBD2. The J segment lost 7 bases and the V segment lost 5 bases, leaving 8 bases of the junction unmatched. The CDR3 length is 16 residues. The germline V gene encodes CDR1 MDHEN and CDR2 SYDVKM.

The chain has TRBV12-3 or TRBV12-4 and TRBJ2-7; 14 bases are shared with TRBD2. The CDR3 length is 16 residues. V lost 3 bases, J lost 4 bases, and 5 bases stayed unmatched. The CDR3: CASSLTRLAGGYEQYF. The DNA for the CDR3 is TGTGCCAGCAGTTTGACGAGACTAGCGGGAGGGTACGAGCAGTACTTC.

Regarding this clonotype: The junction departs from germline at one end; a sequencing error may be responsible. The gene calls are TRBV11-2 and TRBJ2-4; possibly TRBD1 for D (5 bases). CDR3 length equals 16 residues. CDR1 and CDR2 (germline): SGHAT, FQNNGV. The CDR3 DNA reads TGTGCCTGCAGCTTAGATCTCCAGGGCGGCGTTGACATTCAGTACTTC. Translation gives CACSLDLQGGVDIQYF.

V and J are TRBV6-1 and TRBJ2-7; no clear D. The V end was cut by 7 bases, the J end by 2 bases, with 18 bases between. The CDR3 is made up of 15 amino acids. Per germline, CDR1 MNHNS and CDR2 SASEGT. The DNA for the CDR3 is TGTGCCAGCACTATGGGCGGCGTCTCGCCCTACGAGCAGTACTTC. Translation gives CASTMGGVSPYEQYF.

This clonotype has ten or more counts. This chain connects TRBV7-3 to TRBJ2-2; no clear D gene. CDR3 size: 13 residues. Germline assignment: CDR1 SGHTA and CDR2 FQGTGA. V gave up 2 bases and J gave up 5 bases, with 6 bases separating them. The CDR3 DNA reads TGTGCCAGCAGCTTAGGCGAAACCGGGGAGCTGTTTTTT. It translates to CASSLGETGELFF.

This chain joins TRBV10-3 and TRBJ1-3; D might be TRBD1 (5 bases). Trimming shortened V by 9 bases and J by 0 bases, and 9 bases separated the two germline ends. The CDR3 contains 13 residues. Germline-derived CDR1 and CDR2 are ENHRY and SYGVKD. The CDR3 spells CAIGTISGNTIYF. The CDR3 DNA is TGTGCCATTGGGACGATCTCTGGAAACACCATATATTTT.

The sample holds many counts of this clonotype. The V gene is TRBV19, the J gene TRBJ2-7; possibly TRBD1 for D (6 bases). The CDR3 is 13 residues long. In germline, CDR1 is LNHDA, CDR2 SQIVND (reference sequence). V was cut by 6 bases and J by 3 bases, with 12 bases left in between. The CDR3 protein is CASRSDRNYEQYF. CDR3 nucleotide sequence: TGTGCCAGTAGGTCGGACAGAAACTACGAGCAGTACTTC. Combining the CDR3 with reference TRBV19 and TRBJ2-7 gives the whole variable domain DGGITQSPKYLFRKEGQNVTLSCEQNLNHDAMYWYRQDPGQGLRLIYYSQIVNDFQKGDIAEGYSVSREKKESFPLTVTSAQKNPTAFYLCASRSDRNYEQYFGPGTRLTVT.

At least ten counts were recorded for this clonotype. The chain carries TRBV27 and TRBJ1-2; TRBD1 might be the D (6 bases). The CDR3 is 14 residues long. The germline V gene encodes CDR1 MNHEY and CDR2 SMNVEV (reference sequence). The ends were cut back, 6 bases at V and 4 bases at J, with 15 bases in the middle. The CDR3 coding sequence is TGTGCCAGCAGGAAACAGGGTTCGGCCTATGGCTACACCTTC. This codes for CASRKQGSAYGYTF.